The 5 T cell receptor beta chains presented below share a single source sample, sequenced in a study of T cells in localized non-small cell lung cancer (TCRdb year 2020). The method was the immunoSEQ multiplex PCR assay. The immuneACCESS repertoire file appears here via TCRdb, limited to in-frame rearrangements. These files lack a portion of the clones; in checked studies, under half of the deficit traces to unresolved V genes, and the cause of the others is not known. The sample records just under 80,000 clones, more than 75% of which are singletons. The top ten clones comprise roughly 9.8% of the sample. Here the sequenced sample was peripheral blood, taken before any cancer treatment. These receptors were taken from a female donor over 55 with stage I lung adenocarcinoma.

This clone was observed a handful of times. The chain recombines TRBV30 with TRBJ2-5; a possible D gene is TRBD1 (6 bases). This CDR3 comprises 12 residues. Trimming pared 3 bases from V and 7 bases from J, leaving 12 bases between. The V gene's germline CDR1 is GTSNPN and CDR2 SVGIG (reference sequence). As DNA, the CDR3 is TGTGCCTGGAGCCCAGGGGTGGGGACCCAGTACTTC. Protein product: CAWSPGVGTQYF.

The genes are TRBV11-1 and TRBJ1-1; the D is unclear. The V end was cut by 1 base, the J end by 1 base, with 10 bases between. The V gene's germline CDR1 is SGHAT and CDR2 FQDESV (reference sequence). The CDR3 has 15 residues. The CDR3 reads CASSLEAGWNTEAFF. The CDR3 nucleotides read TGTGCCAGCAGCTTAGAAGCAGGTTGGAACACTGAAGCTTTCTTT.

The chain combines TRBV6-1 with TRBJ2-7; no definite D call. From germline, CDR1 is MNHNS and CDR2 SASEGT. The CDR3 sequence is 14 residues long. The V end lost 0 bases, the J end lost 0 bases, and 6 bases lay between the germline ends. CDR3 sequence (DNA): TGTGCCAGCAGTGAAGCGGACGTCTCCTACGAGCAGTACTTC. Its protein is CASSEADVSYEQYF.

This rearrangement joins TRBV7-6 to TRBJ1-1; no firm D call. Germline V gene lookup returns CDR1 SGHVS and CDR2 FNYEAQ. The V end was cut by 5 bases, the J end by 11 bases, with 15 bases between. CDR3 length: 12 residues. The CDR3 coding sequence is TGTGCCAGCAGCCCCAGGACGGGCTACGCTTTCTTT. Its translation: CASSPRTGYAFF.

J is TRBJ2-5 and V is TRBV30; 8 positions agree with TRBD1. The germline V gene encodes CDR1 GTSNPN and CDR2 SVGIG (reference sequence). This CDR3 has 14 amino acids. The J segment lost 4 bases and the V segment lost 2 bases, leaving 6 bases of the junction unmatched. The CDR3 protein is CAWSLGQVGETQYF. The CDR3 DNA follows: TGTGCCTGGAGTTTGGGACAGGTAGGAGAGACCCAGTACTTC.